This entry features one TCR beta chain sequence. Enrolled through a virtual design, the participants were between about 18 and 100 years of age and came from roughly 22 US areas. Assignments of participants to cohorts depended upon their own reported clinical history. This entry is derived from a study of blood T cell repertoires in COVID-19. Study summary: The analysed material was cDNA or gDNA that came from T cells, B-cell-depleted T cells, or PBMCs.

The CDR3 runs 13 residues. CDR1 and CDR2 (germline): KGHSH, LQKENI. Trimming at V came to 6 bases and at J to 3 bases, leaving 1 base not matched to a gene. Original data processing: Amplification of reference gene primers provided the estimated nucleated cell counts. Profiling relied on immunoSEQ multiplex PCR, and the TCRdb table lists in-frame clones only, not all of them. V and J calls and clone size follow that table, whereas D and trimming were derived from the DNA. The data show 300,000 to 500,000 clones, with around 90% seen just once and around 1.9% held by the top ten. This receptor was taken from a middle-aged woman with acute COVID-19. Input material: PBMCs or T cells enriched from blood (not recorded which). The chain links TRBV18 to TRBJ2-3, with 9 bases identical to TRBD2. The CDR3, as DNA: TGTGCCAGCTCGGCGGGGGGGACAGATACGCAGTATTTT. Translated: CASSAGGTDTQYF.